These T cell receptor beta chains were read from a single sample in a study of spatial heterogeneity in lung cancer. TCRdb reanalysed the 5' RACE reads using MiXCR and keeps one entry per CDR3 protein. The repertoire holds 60,000 to 75,000 distinct CDR3 sequences, with approximately 6.3% as singletons. Sample: PBMCs, taken at surgery. Receptors originate from a female donor with early-stage non-small cell lung cancer. Both conserved end residues are part of each CDR3. The D gene is left open where the match is weak. The size of a clone is reported for some rows only, either as once, few or many, or as a class for expanded clones.

v_call	cdr3_length	j_call	clone_size	d_call	cdr3_nt	cdr3_aa
TRBV28	16	TRBJ1-5	-	-	TGTGCCAGCAGTTTGGGGGGTGGCGGCAGCAATCAGCCCCAGCATTTT	CASSLGGGGSNQPQHF
TRBV20-1	13	TRBJ1-6	-	-	TGCAGTGGGCAGGGGTCGAAGAATTCACCCCTCCACTTT	CSGQGSKNSPLHF
TRBV7-9	14	TRBJ2-1	many	-	TGTGCCAGCAGCTTAGAAGAACCCTACAATGAGCAGTTCTTC	CASSLEEPYNEQFF
TRBV29-1	13	TRBJ2-7	many	-	TGCAGCGTTCGCCCCGGTCCCTCCTACGAGCAGTACTTC	CSVRPGPSYEQYF
TRBV10-3	15	TRBJ2-2	-	TRBD2	TGTGCCATCAGGCCCGCGGGGGTGAACACCGGGGAGCTGTTTTTT	CAIRPAGVNTGELFF
TRBV6-6	14	TRBJ2-5	few	TRBD2	TGTGCCAGCAGTTACCGGGAGGGCCGGGAGACCCAGTACTTC	CASSYREGRETQYF
TRBV6-5	16	TRBJ1-2	many	TRBD1	TGTGCCAGCAGTTACCCGTACGGGACAGGGAACTATGGCTACACCTTC	CASSYPYGTGNYGYTF
TRBV6-6	16	TRBJ1-5	-	TRBD1	TGTGCCAGCTCCGGGGACCGGGACAGGGCGAATCAGCCCCAGCATTTT	CASSGDRDRANQPQHF
TRBV12-3/TRBV12-4	14	TRBJ1-5	-	-	TGTGCCAGCAGTCCGACAGGAAGGGATCAGCCCCAGCATTTT	CASSPTGRDQPQHF
TRBV25-1	14	TRBJ2-5	many	TRBD1	TGTGCCAGCAGTGAATTAGGGGGCCGGGAGACCCAGTACTTC	CASSELGGRETQYF
TRBV7-6	14	TRBJ2-5	few	TRBD1	TGTGCCAGCAGCTCCACAGGGGTGCAAGAGACCCAGTACTTC	CASSSTGVQETQYF
TRBV9	14	TRBJ2-7	-	-	TGTGCCAGCAGCGCCCGGACAGCTCCAACCGAGCAGTACTTC	CASSARTAPTEQYF
TRBV11-3	18	TRBJ2-3	many	-	TGTGCCAGCAGCTCACCCCCTGGGCAGGCGACTGGGACAGATACGCAGTATTTT	CASSSPPGQATGTDTQYF
TRBV21-1	14	TRBJ2-5	-	-	TGTGCCAGCAGCAAAGTGCGGGGGAGAGAGACCCAGTACTTC	CASSKVRGRETQYF
TRBV7-2	12	TRBJ1-1	few	-	TGTGCCAGCAGCGTACAGAACACTGAAGCTTTCTTT	CASSVQNTEAFF
TRBV10-3	10	TRBJ2-5	many	-	TGTGCCATCGGAGAAGAGACCCAGTACTTC	CAIGEETQYF
TRBV10-3	14	TRBJ2-1	many	-	TGTGCCATCAGTCCGGGCCCCGAACCGAATGAGCAGTTCTTC	CAISPGPEPNEQFF
TRBV27	12	TRBJ1-2	many	-	TGTGCCAGCAGTCCACAGGGCTATGGCTACACCTTC	CASSPQGYGYTF
TRBV10-3	12	TRBJ2-4	many	-	TGTGCCATCAGTGAAGGGGCGGACATTCAGTACTTC	CAISEGADIQYF
TRBV20-1	12	TRBJ1-6	many	TRBD1	TGCAGTGGGGGACAGGCTAATTCACCCCTCCACTTT	CSGGQANSPLHF
TRBV7-8	14	TRBJ2-7	many	-	TGTGCCAGCAGCTTAAGGGGGGATGTATACGAGCAGTACTTC	CASSLRGDVYEQYF
TRBV6-1	15	TRBJ2-6	many	-	TGTGCCAGCAGTGAGTGGAGCTCTGGGGCCAACGTCCTGACTTTC	CASSEWSSGANVLTF
TRBV7-9	14	TRBJ2-1	many	-	TGTGCCAGCAGCTTAGTCCCAGGTCACAATGAGCAGTTCTTC	CASSLVPGHNEQFF
TRBV7-9	13	TRBJ1-2	few	-	TGTGCCAGCAGCCCCGACAGCTTTTATGGCTACACCTTC	CASSPDSFYGYTF
TRBV3-1	15	TRBJ1-2	few	-	TGTGCCAGCAGCCTCCCCGGGGCGCAGGACTATGGCTACACCTTC	CASSLPGAQDYGYTF
TRBV9	14	TRBJ2-1	medium-sized	-	TGTGCCAGCAGCGTAGCCGGGCCCTCGGATGAGCAGTTCTTC	CASSVAGPSDEQFF
TRBV28	13	TRBJ1-2	many	-	TGTGCCAGCAGTTTGGGCCAGTCTGGGGGCTACACCTTC	CASSLGQSGGYTF
TRBV27	17	TRBJ2-6	many	-	TGTGCCAGCAGTACCGGGGAAGGGTTTTCTGGGGCCAACGTCCTGACTTTC	CASSTGEGFSGANVLTF
TRBV12-3/TRBV12-4	13	TRBJ1-2	few	-	TGTGCCAGCAGTAAACAGGGCCCCTATGGCTACACCTTC	CASSKQGPYGYTF
TRBV12-3/TRBV12-4	15	TRBJ2-4	many	TRBD2	TGTGCCAGCACCCAGTGGGCGGGGGTCAAAAACATTCAGTACTTC	CASTQWAGVKNIQYF
TRBV6-1	15	TRBJ2-1	once	TRBD1	TGTGCCAGCAGTGCGGGACAGGGCCGTTACAATGAGCAGTTCTTC	CASSAGQGRYNEQFF
TRBV7-8	16	TRBJ2-2	many	-	TGTGCCAGCAGCTTAGATACAGGATCGAACACCGGGGAGCTGTTTTTT	CASSLDTGSNTGELFF
TRBV3-1	14	TRBJ1-4	many	-	TGTGCCAGCAGCTGGGACGGAGTTGGTGAAAAACTGTTTTTT	CASSWDGVGEKLFF
TRBV11-1	14	TRBJ1-1	many	-	TGTGCCAGCAGCTTAGAGACGGATTACACTGAAGCTTTCTTT	CASSLETDYTEAFF
TRBV6-1	14	TRBJ2-2	-	TRBD2	TGTGCCAGCACTCCAGCGGGAGCCACCGGGGAGCTGTTTTTT	CASTPAGATGELFF
TRBV20-1	13	TRBJ1-2	few	-	TGCAGTGCCCAACGCACAGGGAACTATGGCTACACCTTC	CSAQRTGNYGYTF
TRBV9	15	TRBJ1-6	many	-	TGTGCCAGCAAAGGACCCGGGACAACAAATTCACCCCTCCACTTT	CASKGPGTTNSPLHF
TRBV24-1	16	TRBJ2-3	-	-	TGTGCCACCAGTGACCCACAGGGATCTAGCACAGATACGCAGTATTTT	CATSDPQGSSTDTQYF
TRBV27	16	TRBJ2-3	-	-	TGTGCCAGCAGTTTATTGTCGGGGGTCAGCACAGATACGCAGTATTTT	CASSLLSGVSTDTQYF
TRBV20-1	15	TRBJ1-5	many	-	TGCAGTGCTAGGGTAGACGGAGGGGGGAGTCAGCCCCAGCATTTT	CSARVDGGGSQPQHF
TRBV28	15	TRBJ2-2	many	TRBD1	TGTGCCAGCAGTTCACCGGGACAGGTCACCGGGGAGCTGTTTTTT	CASSSPGQVTGELFF
TRBV7-3	15	TRBJ2-1	many	-	TGTGCCAGCAGCTTACAACGGGGGTCTTACAATGAGCAGTTCTTC	CASSLQRGSYNEQFF
TRBV4-2	14	TRBJ1-1	few	-	TGTGCCAGCAGCCAAGGTGGCAGATCGACTGAAGCTTTCTTT	CASSQGGRSTEAFF
TRBV6-5	14	TRBJ2-6	many	-	TGTGCCAGCAGTGAGGGGGCTGGGGCCAACGTCCTGACTTTC	CASSEGAGANVLTF
TRBV7-3	14	TRBJ1-2	many	-	TGTGCCAGCAGCCCCACCCCAGGGACGTGGGGCTACACCTTC	CASSPTPGTWGYTF
TRBV6-5	15	TRBJ2-1	few	-	TGTGCCAGCAGTTACGGGCGGGGGCCACGGAATGAGCAGTTCTTC	CASSYGRGPRNEQFF
TRBV12-3/TRBV12-4	15	TRBJ1-4	few	-	TGTGCCAGCAGTTTAGGGGGGGGCGTACGGGAAAAACTGTTTTTT	CASSLGGGVREKLFF
TRBV20-1	14	TRBJ1-6	many	-	TGCAGTGCTTCTAAGGGGACGGACAATTCACCCCTCCACTTT	CSASKGTDNSPLHF
TRBV9	14	TRBJ2-2	many	-	TGTGCCAGCAGCAGCAAGAGTTCGGCCGGGGAGCTGTTTTTT	CASSSKSSAGELFF
TRBV29-1	16	TRBJ2-3	many	TRBD1	TGCAGCGTTGAAGGGATAGACAGGGCCGGCACAGATACGCAGTATTTT	CSVEGIDRAGTDTQYF
TRBV7-6	15	TRBJ2-1	-	-	TGTGCCAGCAGCTTAGGGGCGCGGTCCTACAATGAGCAGTTCTTC	CASSLGARSYNEQFF
TRBV30	15	TRBJ2-3	many	-	TGTGCCTGGAGTCGCCTAATTGGGACCTCGGATACGCAGTATTTT	CAWSRLIGTSDTQYF
TRBV24-1	14	TRBJ1-5	many	-	TGTGCCACCAGTGACCACGACAGCAATCAGCCCCAGCATTTT	CATSDHDSNQPQHF